The clone carrying this T cell receptor beta chain was found a few times. This sample is drawn from a study of blood T cell repertoires in COVID-19. About the research overall: Sites across the United States, Italy and Spain contributed samples from acute and convalescent COVID-19.

V shed 2 bases and J shed 3 bases, with 6 bases lying between them. This CDR3 spans 12 amino acids. The germline CDR1 and CDR2 sequences are SGHKS and YYEKEE (reference sequence). Some clones are missing from TCRdb's copy, which holds only in-frame ones; the method was immunoSEQ multiplex PCR. The sample shows roughly 150,000 clones, 65% to 85% of them seen only once. This chain links TRBV5-5 with TRBJ2-7, with no clear D. This sequence was found in a man aged 70 or older with active or convalescent COVID-19. The sequenced sample was peripheral blood. The chain's CDR3 is CASSLHNYEQYF. The DNA of the CDR3 is TGTGCCAGCAGCTTACACAACTACGAGCAGTACTTC.